This T cell receptor beta chain was profiled in a study of blood T cell repertoires in COVID-19. Turning to the study itself: Acute-phase and convalescent COVID-19 samples originated in the United States, Italy and Spain. T cells, B-cell-depleted T cells, or PBMCs provided the cDNA or gDNA that served as material.

V lost 0 bases to trimming and J lost 7 bases; unmatched junction nucleotides: 7. The germline V gene encodes CDR1 LGHNA and CDR2 YSLEER. This CDR3 is built from 16 residues. Authors' processing steps: The authors estimated nucleated cell counts from reference gene primer amplification. Clones were read by immunoSEQ multiplex PCR, and TCRdb kept only the in-frame ones, dropping some. The V and J calls and clone size were taken over from that table, and D and trimming were inferred from the DNA. The table records hundreds of thousands of clones, around 89% of them present only once. The sequenced sample was peripheral blood. The clonotype comes from a woman in her sixties with acute or convalescent COVID-19. The rearrangement joins TRBV4-3 to TRBJ1-1; 11 bases are shared with TRBD1. CDR3 region: CASSQEAGQGANEAFF. CDR3 in DNA: TGCGCCAGCAGCCAAGAAGCCGGACAGGGGGCAAATGAAGCTTTCTTT.